This T cell receptor beta chain was documented in a study of T cell responses to AZD1222 COVID-19 vaccine. The study's findings and limits: Reportedly, close to half of spike-specific TCRs are directed against unmutated variant regions. The study sampled repertoires only after the peak T cell response.

Sequencing used immunoSEQ multiplex PCR; TCRdb keeps in-frame clones, though not all of them. The sample yields some 65,000 clones, 70% to 80% seen once. As regards this clone: Its antigen remains unidentified. At one end, the junction sequence differs from germline, possibly due to a read error.

The CDR3 has 13 residues. The germline gives CDR1 SSHAT, CDR2 FNYEAQ (reference sequence). The chain is built from TRBV7-7 and TRBJ2-2; D gene uncertain. Sample: peripheral blood, taken on day 0 of MenACWY control vaccination. The receptor's source is an adult in good health. This CDR3 is CASSLSRGGELFF. The CDR3 DNA sequence: TGTGCTAGCAGCTTATCCAGAGGAGGGGAGCTGTTTTTT.